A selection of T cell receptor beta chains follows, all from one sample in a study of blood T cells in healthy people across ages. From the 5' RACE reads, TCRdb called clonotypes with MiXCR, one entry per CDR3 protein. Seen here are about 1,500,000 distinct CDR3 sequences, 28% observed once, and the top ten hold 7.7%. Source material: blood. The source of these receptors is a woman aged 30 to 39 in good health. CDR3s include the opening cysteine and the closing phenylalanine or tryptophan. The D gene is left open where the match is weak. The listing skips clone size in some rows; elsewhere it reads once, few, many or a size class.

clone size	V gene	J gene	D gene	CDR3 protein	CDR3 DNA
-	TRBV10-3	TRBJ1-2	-	CAIRETGRHYGYTF	TGTGCCATCAGGGAGACAGGAAGACACTATGGCTACACCTTC
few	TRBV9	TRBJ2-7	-	CASSVRDWPDEQYF	TGTGCCAGCAGCGTCCGGGACTGGCCTGACGAGCAGTACTTC
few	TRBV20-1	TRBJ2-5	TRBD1	CSAQLTGGEETQYF	TGCAGTGCTCAGTTAACAGGGGGCGAAGAGACCCAGTACTTC
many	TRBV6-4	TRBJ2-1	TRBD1	CASSTDRGNEQFF	TGTGCCAGCAGTACCGACAGGGGCAATGAGCAGTTCTTC
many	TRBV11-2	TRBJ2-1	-	CASSKTRGGNEQFF	TGTGCCAGCAGCAAAACCAGGGGGGGTAATGAGCAGTTCTTC
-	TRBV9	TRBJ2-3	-	CASSVPPTGDTQYF	TGTGCCAGCAGCGTCCCCCCCACAGGGGATACGCAGTATTTT
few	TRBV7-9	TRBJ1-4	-	CASSLWSGDLEKLFF	TGTGCCAGCAGCTTATGGTCCGGGGATCTTGAAAAACTGTTTTTT
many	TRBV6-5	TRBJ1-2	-	CASGQLSYGYTF	TGTGCCAGCGGACAATTGAGCTATGGCTACACCTTC
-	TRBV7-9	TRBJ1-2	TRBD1	CASSLPGTGCDYTF	TGTGCCAGCAGCTTACCCGGGACAGGGTGCGACTACACCTTC
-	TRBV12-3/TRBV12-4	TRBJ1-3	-	CASSLKTSGNTIYF	TGTGCCAGCAGTTTAAAGACATCTGGAAACACCATATATTTT
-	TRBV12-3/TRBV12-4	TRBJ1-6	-	CASSAGSPLHF	TGTGCCAGCAGCGCAGGGTCACCCCTCCACTTT
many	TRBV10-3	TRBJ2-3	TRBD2	CAISAGTSGDTQYF	TGTGCCATCAGTGCAGGGACTAGCGGAGATACGCAGTATTTT
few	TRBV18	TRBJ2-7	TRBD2	CASSPLGRGIYEQYF	TGTGCCAGCTCACCGCTCGGGAGGGGGATATACGAGCAGTACTTC
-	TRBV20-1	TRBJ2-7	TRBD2	CSAPRTSGSDHEQYF	TGCAGTGCTCCTCGGACTAGCGGGAGTGATCACGAGCAGTACTTC
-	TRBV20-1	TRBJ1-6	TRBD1	CSARSRQGAFAYNSPLHF	TGCAGTGCTAGATCACGGCAGGGGGCTTTCGCCTATAATTCACCCCTCCACTTT
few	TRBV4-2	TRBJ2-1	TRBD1	CASSLSRGHEQFF	TGTGCCAGCAGCCTTAGCAGGGGGCATGAGCAGTTCTTC
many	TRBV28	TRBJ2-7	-	CASRVSYEQYF	TGTGCCAGCAGGGTCTCCTACGAGCAGTACTTC
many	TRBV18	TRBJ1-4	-	CASSPIQVGEKLFF	TGTGCCAGCTCACCAATCCAGGTGGGGGAAAAACTGTTTTTT
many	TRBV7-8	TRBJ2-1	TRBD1	CASSLPGQYNEQFF	TGTGCCAGCAGCTTACCGGGACAGTACAATGAGCAGTTCTTC
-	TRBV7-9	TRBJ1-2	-	CASSLADRGKGHTF	TGTGCCAGCAGCTTAGCCGATAGAGGGAAGGGCCACACCTTC
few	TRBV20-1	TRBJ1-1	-	CSAREGSGLNTEAFF	TGCAGTGCTAGAGAGGGGTCGGGCTTGAACACTGAAGCTTTCTTT
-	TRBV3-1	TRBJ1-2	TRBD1	CASSRGTGGDYTF	TGTGCCAGCAGCCGGGGGACAGGGGGCGACTACACCTTC
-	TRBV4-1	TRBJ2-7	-	CASSQESVPYEQYF	TGCGCCAGCAGCCAAGAGTCGGTACCCTACGAGCAGTACTTC
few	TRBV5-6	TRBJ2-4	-	CACSFPSTKNIQYF	TGTGCCTGCAGCTTTCCTAGCACCAAAAACATTCAGTACTTC
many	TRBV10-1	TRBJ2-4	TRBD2	CASNRLAGGSLAKNIQYF	TGCGCCAGCAACCGACTAGCGGGAGGTTCCCTAGCCAAAAACATTCAGTACTTC
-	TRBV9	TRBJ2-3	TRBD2	CASSSGTSADTQYF	TGTGCCAGCAGCTCAGGGACTAGCGCAGATACGCAGTATTTT
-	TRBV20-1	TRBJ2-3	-	CSARSASTDTQYF	TGCAGTGCTAGAAGCGCGAGCACAGATACGCAGTATTTT
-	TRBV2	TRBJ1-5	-	CASSVGRLSAPQHF	TGTGCCAGCAGTGTTGGCCGATTGAGTGCGCCCCAGCATTTT
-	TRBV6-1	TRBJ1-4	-	CASSYFSSTNEKLFF	TGTGCCAGCAGCTACTTCAGCTCAACTAATGAAAAACTGTTTTTT
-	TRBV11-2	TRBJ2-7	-	CASIEGNSYEQYF	TGCGCCAGCATTGAGGGCAACTCCTACGAGCAGTACTTC
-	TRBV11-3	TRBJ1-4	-	CASSLALQQPKNEKLFF	TGTGCCAGCAGCTTAGCCCTTCAACAGCCTAAAAATGAAAAACTGTTTTTT
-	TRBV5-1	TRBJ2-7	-	CASSLGDTRSLDEQYF	TGCGCCAGCAGCTTAGGGGACACTCGGTCCCTTGACGAGCAGTACTTC
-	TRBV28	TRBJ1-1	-	CASTYRFEAFF	TGTGCCAGCACCTATCGGTTTGAAGCTTTCTTT
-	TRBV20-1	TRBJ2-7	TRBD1	CSAQGQGVLYEQYF	TGCAGTGCTCAGGGACAGGGAGTACTTTACGAGCAGTACTTC
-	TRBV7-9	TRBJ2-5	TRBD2	CAGSPGGGRRETQYF	TGTGCCGGCAGCCCGGGCGGGGGGAGACGAGAGACCCAGTACTTC
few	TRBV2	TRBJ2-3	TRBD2	CASSSASGDYTDTQYF	TGTGCCAGCAGTTCTGCTAGCGGGGACTACACAGATACGCAGTATTTT
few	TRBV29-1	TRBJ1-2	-	CSVDLKRDRQLNGYTF	TGCAGCGTTGACCTTAAACGGGATCGTCAACTTAATGGCTACACCTTC
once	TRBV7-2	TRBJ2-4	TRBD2	CASSLLAGVQYF	TGTGCCAGCAGCTTACTAGCGGGAGTGCAGTACTTC
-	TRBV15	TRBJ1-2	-	CTTSRDQSRATNYGYTF	TGTACCACCAGCAGAGATCAATCCAGGGCCACTAACTATGGCTACACCTTC
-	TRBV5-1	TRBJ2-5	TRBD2	CASSLASSGGRETQYF	TGCGCCAGCAGCTTGGCCTCTAGCGGGGGGAGAGAGACCCAGTACTTC
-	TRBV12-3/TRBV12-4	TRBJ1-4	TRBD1	CASSGGQVNEKLFF	TGTGCCAGCAGTGGGGGACAGGTGAATGAAAAACTGTTTTTT
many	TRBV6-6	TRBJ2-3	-	CASSSPSDTQYF	TGTGCCAGCAGTTCCCCCTCGGATACGCAGTATTTT
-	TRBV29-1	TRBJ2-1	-	CSAVGDLTYNELFF	TGCAGCGCTGTAGGGGACCTCACCTACAATGAGCTGTTCTTC
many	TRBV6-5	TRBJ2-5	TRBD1	CASKGLGTGEETQYF	TGTGCCAGCAAAGGCCTGGGGACAGGGGAAGAGACCCAGTACTTC
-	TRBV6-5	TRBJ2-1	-	CASSLTVINEQFF	TGTGCCAGCAGCTTAACAGTGATCAATGAGCAGTTCTTC
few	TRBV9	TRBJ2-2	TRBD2	CASSSHRASGGLNTGELFF	TGTGCCAGCAGCTCCCACCGGGCTAGCGGGGGACTGAACACCGGGGAGCTGTTTTTT
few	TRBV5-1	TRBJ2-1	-	CASSSGGGIYNEQFF	TGCGCCAGCAGTTCAGGGGGGGGAATTTACAATGAGCAGTTCTTC
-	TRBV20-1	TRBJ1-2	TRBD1	CSAPRTGLSYGYTF	TGCAGTGCTCCGAGGACAGGGCTCAGCTATGGCTACACCTTC
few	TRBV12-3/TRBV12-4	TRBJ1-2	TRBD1	CASTTNPGGWGYTF	TGTGCCAGCACGACAAATCCAGGGGGCTGGGGCTACACCTTC
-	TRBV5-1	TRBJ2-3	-	CASSFQGKGYTDTQYF	TGCGCCAGCAGCTTCCAGGGCAAAGGATACACAGATACGCAGTATTTT
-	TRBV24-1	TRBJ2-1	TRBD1	CATSDRGQGGYNEQFF	TGTGCCACCAGTGATAGAGGACAGGGTGGCTACAATGAGCAGTTCTTC
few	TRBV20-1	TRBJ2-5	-	CSARDQQGFETQYF	TGCAGTGCTAGAGATCAGCAGGGTTTTGAGACCCAGTACTTC
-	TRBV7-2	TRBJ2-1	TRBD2	CASSPASGRYNEQFF	TGTGCCAGCAGCCCCGCTAGCGGGAGGTACAATGAGCAGTTCTTC
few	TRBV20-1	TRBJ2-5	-	CSARVGGETQYF	TGCAGTGCTAGAGTAGGGGGGGAGACCCAGTACTTC
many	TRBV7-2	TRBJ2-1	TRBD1	CASSPDRVINEQFF	TGTGCCAGCAGCCCCGACAGGGTTATCAATGAGCAGTTCTTC
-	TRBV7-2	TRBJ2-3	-	CASSSWSGTDTQYF	TGTGCCAGCAGCTCCTGGAGCGGGACAGATACGCAGTATTTT
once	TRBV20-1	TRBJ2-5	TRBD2	CSAGRPGLAGQETQYF	TGCAGTGCTGGAAGACCGGGACTAGCGGGGCAAGAGACCCAGTACTTC
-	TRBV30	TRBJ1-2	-	CAWSEAERHTF	TGTGCCTGGAGTGAGGCAGAAAGGCACACCTTC
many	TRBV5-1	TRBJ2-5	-	CASSLGSRRETQYF	TGCGCCAGCAGCTTGGGATCAAGGCGGGAGACCCAGTACTTC
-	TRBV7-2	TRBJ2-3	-	CASSFGPGTLTDTQYF	TGTGCCAGCAGCTTCGGTCCCGGGACTTTGACAGATACGCAGTATTTT